This T cell receptor beta chain was sequenced during a study of T cells in localized non-small cell lung cancer. Data came from immunoSEQ multiplex PCR; TCRdb stores just in-frame clones and leaves some out. Of some 21,000 clones listed, less than 95% are singletons. Overall study results and limits: Because sequencing included only one region (of the tumor), heterogeneity remains possible. Measurement of T cell clonality placed uninvolved adjacent lung highest, above the level in tumor.

As concerns this clone: Antigen specificity is unknown.

V shed 3 bases and J shed 1 base, with 3 bases lying between them. The CDR3 runs to 12 residues. Germline values: CDR1 SGDLS, CDR2 YYNGEE. The sample in question was peripheral blood, obtained before any cancer treatment. The chain employs TRBV9 and TRBJ2-3; no clear D gene. This clonotype originated in a woman aged 35 to 75 with stage I lung adenocarcinoma. In DNA form, the CDR3 reads TGTGCCAGCAGCGCACGCACAGATACGCAGTATTTT. It specifies CASSARTDTQYF.